A single TCR beta chain is shown here with its context. Germline assignment: CDR1 SGDLS and CDR2 YYNGEE. The CDR3 has 16 amino acids. Trimming took 3 bases from V and 2 from J; bases not matched to a gene: 3. Extraction of RNA preceded its reverse transcription into cDNA, which served as the sequencing template. Assay used: immunoSEQ multiplex PCR; TCRdb lists only in-frame clones, some missing. The data hold 150,000 or so clones, with more than 45% observed a single time. The sample belongs to a study of CD8+ T cells in alopecia areata. This chain uses TRBV9 with TRBJ1-4, with 11 bases identical to TRBD1. Here the sequenced sample was CD8+ T cells sorted from blood, taken at week 0. The sequence came from a human donor with alopecia areata. CDR3 region: CASSAGQGGTNEKLFF. CDR3 coding DNA: TGTGCCAGCAGCGCGGGACAGGGGGGGACTAATGAAAAACTGTTTTTT.